Following are 22 T cell receptor beta chains from one sample sequenced in a study of spatial heterogeneity in lung cancer. One entry per CDR3 protein, called by TCRdb with MiXCR from the 5' RACE reads. In the table there are about 10,000 distinct CDR3 sequences, around 3.5% of which are singletons. Described time point: sample taken at primary tumor resection. Unsorted whole RNA samples from tumor, nontumor lung or frozen PBMC were sequenced. The input for sequencing was PBMCs, taken at surgery. These TCRs come from a female donor with early-stage non-small cell lung cancer.

Of note for this clonotype: In a library made to pick up alpha chains, this beta chain is a stray read with a size that means little. The chain has TRBV7-9 and TRBJ2-3; 8 positions agree with TRBD2. This CDR3 region has 14 residues. V shed 6 bases and J 0 bases; nucleotides not matched to a gene: 2. Germline CDR1 SEHNR, CDR2 FQNEAQ (reference sequence). This chain's CDR3 is CASRAGVSTDTQYF. For the CDR3, the DNA is TGTGCCAGCAGAGCGGGGGTTAGCACAGATACGCAGTATTTT.

A note on this clonotype: This beta chain turned up in a library designed for alpha chains; as an off-target read, its abundance says little. The chain recombines TRBV5-4 with TRBJ2-4; D tentatively reads TRBD1 or TRBD2 (6 bases each). The V end was cut by 8 bases, the J end by 0 bases, with 18 bases between. CDR1 and CDR2 (germline): SGHNT, YYREEE (reference sequence). CDR3 size: 16 residues. For the CDR3, the DNA is TGTGCCAGTAAACAAGGGGGAGGATTAGCCAAAAACATTCAGTACTTC. Translation: CASKQGGGLAKNIQYF.

This clonotype was recorded at least ten times. In a library made to pick up alpha chains, this beta chain is a stray read with a size that means little. The chain joins TRBV28 to TRBJ2-7, with D perhaps matching TRBD2 (5 bases). The CDR3 runs 17 residues. The V gene's germline CDR1 is MDHEN and CDR2 SYDVKM. Trimming took off 8 bases at V and 0 bases at J, with 23 bases between the two ends. The CDR3 loop is CASPRTRALPPSYEQYF. The CDR3, as DNA: TGTGCCAGCCCCCGGACGAGGGCACTCCCTCCCTCCTACGAGCAGTACTTC.

Only a few counts were recorded for this clonotype. As an off-target read in a library built for alpha chains, this beta chain has a frequency of little significance. This chain uses TRBV6-9 with TRBJ2-4; D is tentatively TRBD1 or TRBD2 (5 bases each). Germline loops: CDR1 MNHGY, CDR2 SVAAGI. This CDR3 has 10 residues. V lost 10 bases and J lost 15, with 16 bases in between. The CDR3 nucleotides are TGTGCCACCGGACGCAGGGACGGGTACTTC. The encoded protein is CATGRRDGYF.

This clonotype was observed many times. This beta chain slipped into a library made for alpha chains as a stray read, so its size is not meaningful. The gene calls are TRBV6-5 and TRBJ1-6, with D hard to call. Germline CDR1 reads MNHEY; CDR2 reads SVGAGI. Trimming cost V 2 bases and J 5 bases, with 4 bases left between them. This CDR3 comprises 13 residues. The CDR3 DNA reads as TGTGCCAGCAGTTACAGGGATAATTCACCCCTCCACTTT. Residues: CASSYRDNSPLHF.

This clonotype has ten or more counts. This beta chain is an off-target read within a library intended for alpha chains, so its frequency means little. This chain links TRBV12-3 or TRBV12-4 with TRBJ2-1; D gene unclear. The CDR3 is 12 residues long. The V end was cut by 5 bases, the J end by 6 bases, with 8 bases between. CDR3: CASSPLGNEQFF. CDR3 nucleotide sequence: TGTGCCAGCAGTCCGCTAGGCAATGAGCAGTTCTTC.

This clonotype was seen a few times. The library was prepared for alpha chains; this beta chain is a stray read, so its frequency means little. In DNA form, the CDR3 reads TGTGCCAGCAGCTTAGGGACAGATAATTCACCCCTCCACTTT. Its translation: CASSLGTDNSPLHF. This sequence joins TRBV7-2 and TRBJ1-6, with D maybe TRBD1 (6 bases). The CDR3 covers 14 residues. Germline CDR1 SGHTA, CDR2 FQGNSA. With 1 base removed from V and 5 bases from J, the gap between germline ends came to 6 bases.

This clonotype was detected ten times or more. This beta chain is an off-target read within a library intended for alpha chains, so its frequency means little. The chain combines TRBV28 with TRBJ2-3; maybe TRBD1 (5 bases). The CDR3 spans 16 residues. Germline V gene data show CDR1 as MDHEN and CDR2 as SYDVKM. V was pared by 10 bases and J by 5 bases, with 25 bases between. CDR3 coding DNA: TGTGCCACCCACGACTCCGTAGGGGCGTCGTTAGATACGCAGTATTTT. It is translated as CATHDSVGASLDTQYF.

Notes on this clonotype: Possible read error: a much larger clone is one base away. Found in a library prepared for alpha chains, this beta chain is an off-target read, and its abundance has little meaning. This chain joins TRBV6-1 and TRBJ1-3; TRBD1 might be the D (6 bases). The CDR3 has 15 residues. The germline V gene has CDR1 MNHNS and CDR2 SASEGT. V lost 0 bases, J lost 0 bases, and 6 bases lay in between. DNA of the CDR3: TGTGCCAGCAGTGAAGCCAGGGGCTCTGGAAACACCATATATTTT. It specifies CASSEARGSGNTIYF.

This clonotype was seen at least ten times. For a library built for alpha chains, this beta chain is a stray read; little rests on its size. V is TRBV4-2 and J is TRBJ1-2; 11 bases line up with TRBD1. Germline values: CDR1 LGHNA, CDR2 YNFKEQ. V was pared by 3 bases and J by 6 bases, with 9 bases of the junction left unmatched. The CDR3 is 16 residues long. The DNA of the CDR3 is TGTGCCAGCAGCCAGCCACCGGGACAGGGGGTTGATGGCTACACCTTC. Amino acid sequence: CASSQPPGQGVDGYTF.

This clonotype was recorded at least ten times. The library was built for alpha chains, so this beta chain is an off-target read and its size means little. J is TRBJ2-7 and V is TRBV27; D remains unclear. The CDR3 has 12 residues. The V end was cut by 10 bases, the J end by 7 bases, with 17 bases between. Germline lookup yields CDR1 MNHEY and CDR2 SMNVEV (reference sequence). The CDR3 coding sequence is TGTGCCACCCAGGCGCCCCTGGGGGAGCAGTACTTC. It specifies CATQAPLGEQYF.

This clonotype was seen many times. This beta chain appears as a stray read in a library generated for alpha chains; its size is not informative. Here the CDR3 DNA reads TGTGCCAGCAGCTCACCCCGACAGGAACCAAAACCAATCCAAGAGACCCAGTACTTC. Its protein is CASSSPRQEPKPIQETQYF. The chain carries TRBV6-6 and TRBJ2-5, with a possible D match to TRBD1 (6 bases). Trimming took off 6 bases at V and 1 base at J, with 27 bases between the two ends. Germline lookup yields CDR1 MNHNY and CDR2 SVGAGI (reference sequence). This CDR3 is 19 amino acids long.

This clonotype has at least ten counts. Found in a library prepared for alpha chains, this beta chain is an off-target read, and its abundance has little meaning. The chain joins TRBV2 to TRBJ2-7, with TRBD2 matching 9 bases. The CDR3 has 15 amino acids. The germline V gene encodes CDR1 SNHLY and CDR2 FYNNEI. Germline trimming cut 7 bases from V and 0 bases from J; bases unmatched to any gene: 7. In DNA form, the CDR3 reads TGTGCCAGCACGCTGGCTAGCGGGGCCTCCTACGAGCAGTACTTC. Amino acid sequence: CASTLASGASYEQYF.

This clonotype was observed many times. The size of this beta chain means little, since it is a stray read in a library made for alpha chains. The CDR3 DNA follows: TGTGCCAGCAGCTTCGGGAGCTCTGAGACCCAGTACTTC. Translated, it gives CASSFGSSETQYF. The chain combines TRBV7-3 with TRBJ2-5; perhaps TRBD2 as D (6 bases). The V end was cut by 3 bases, the J end by 5 bases, with 10 bases between. This CDR3 spans 13 amino acids. Germline CDR1 and CDR2: SGHTA and FQGTGA.

This clonotype has at least ten counts. The size of this beta chain means little, since it is a stray read in a library made for alpha chains. The chain recombines TRBV7-9 with TRBJ2-3; 7 nucleotides agree with TRBD2. The ends lost 7 bases at V and 0 bases at J; junction bases unmatched: 1. CDR1 and CDR2 from the germline V gene are SEHNR and FQNEAQ (reference sequence). This CDR3 spans 13 amino acids. The DNA for the CDR3 is TGTGCCAGCAATAGCGGGAGCACAGATACGCAGTATTTT. It translates to CASNSGSTDTQYF.

This clonotype was found many times. In a library made to pick up alpha chains, this beta chain is a stray read with a size that means little. The rearrangement uses TRBV20-1 and TRBJ2-7, with 8 bases identical to TRBD1. V trimming: 0 bases; J trimming: 2 bases; junction bases outside the gene matches: 3. The CDR3 is made up of 14 amino acids. Germline lookup yields CDR1 DFQATT and CDR2 SNEGSKA (reference sequence). CDR3 coding DNA: TGCAGTGCTAGAGATCAGGGGGCGACCTACGAGCAGTACTTC. Amino acids: CSARDQGATYEQYF.

This clonotype was picked up many times. For a library built for alpha chains, this beta chain is a stray read; little rests on its size. V usage is TRBV28 and J usage is TRBJ1-6; the D gene is possibly TRBD1 (6 bases). Trimming pared 6 bases from V and 9 bases from J, leaving 18 bases between. The CDR3 runs to 15 residues. CDR1 and CDR2 from the germline V gene are MDHEN and SYDVKM. CDR3 DNA sequence: TGTGCCAGCAGGTATTCAGGGGTGGTACCTTCACCCCTCCACTTT. Translated: CASRYSGVVPSPLHF.

For this clonotype: This beta chain is an off-target read within a library intended for alpha chains, so its frequency means little. The gene calls are TRBV13 and TRBJ2-2; D possibly corresponds to TRBD2 (5 bases). Trimming left V 5 bases short and J 3 bases short, with 16 bases between. This CDR3 has 16 amino acids. Per germline, CDR1 PRHDT and CDR2 FYEKMQ (reference sequence). This CDR3 is CASSIPRGMDTGELFF. The CDR3 region has the DNA TGTGCCAGCAGCATCCCCCGAGGGATGGACACCGGGGAGCTGTTTTTT.

A few counts support this clonotype. This beta chain came through as a stray read in a library set up for alpha chains, and its size says little. The J gene is TRBJ2-1, the V gene TRBV20-1; 7 positions match TRBD1. This CDR3 has 14 amino acids. V lost 6 bases, J lost 7 bases, and 12 bases stayed unmatched. Germline-derived CDR1 and CDR2 are DFQATT and SNEGSKA (reference sequence). The CDR3 protein is CSALEGAGENEQFF. In DNA, the CDR3 is TGCAGTGCCCTAGAGGGGGCAGGAGAAAATGAGCAGTTCTTC.

This clonotype was found many times. A library made for alpha chains picked up this beta chain off target, so its size means little. The gene calls are TRBV7-9 and TRBJ1-6; possible D gene TRBD1, 5 bases. CDR3 size: 14 residues. Trimming pared 2 bases from V and 4 bases from J, leaving 6 bases between. CDR1 and CDR2 from the germline V gene are SEHNR and FQNEAQ (reference sequence). In nucleotides, the CDR3 is TGTGCCAGCAGCTTATCAGGGTATAATTCACCCCTCCACTTT. Residues: CASSLSGYNSPLHF.

In this sample, this clonotype turned up a few times. The size of this beta chain means little, since it is a stray read in a library made for alpha chains. The V and J genes are TRBV7-9 and TRBJ1-1, with TRBD1 matching 9 bases. CDR3 length: 16 residues. Germline values: CDR1 SEHNR, CDR2 FQNEAQ (reference sequence). The V segment lost 3 bases and the J segment 4 bases; nucleotides outside the gene matches: 9. In DNA form, the CDR3 reads TGTGCCAGCAGCTTTGCCGGGACAGGGATGGCCACTGAAGCTTTCTTT. This encodes CASSFAGTGMATEAFF. The entire variable domain, with the rest obtained from reference TRBV7-9 and TRBJ1-1, is as follows: DTGVSQNPRHKITKRGQNVTFRCDPISEHNRLYWYRQTLGQGPEFLTYFQNEAQLEKSRLLSDRFSAERPKGSFSTLEIQRTEQGDSAMYLCASSFAGTGMATEAFFGQGTRLTVV.

This clonotype was counted many times. Found in a library prepared for alpha chains, this beta chain is an off-target read, and its abundance has little meaning. The chain links TRBV18 to TRBJ2-3; D not resolved. The CDR3 is 14 amino acids. Trimming removed 2 bases from V and 4 bases from J, with 10 bases in between. The germline V gene encodes CDR1 KGHSH and CDR2 LQKENI. This chain's CDR3 is CASSPNAPPDTQYF. In nucleotides, the CDR3 is TGTGCCAGCTCACCAAACGCCCCCCCAGATACGCAGTATTTT.